This T cell receptor beta chain was sequenced during a study of T cells after yellow fever vaccination. Study-wide points: The booster response re-showed most primary clones: 96% CD4, around 90% CD8. Just a small share of clonotypes turned up in the CD4 compartment as well as the CD8 compartment.

TCRdb reprocessed the 5' RACE reads via MiXCR and lists one record per CDR3 protein. This sample has about 240,000 distinct CDR3 sequences, with 6.9% found just once. Germline CDR1 reads SGHVS; CDR2 reads FQNEAQ. The V end lost 5 bases, the J end lost 3 bases, and 14 bases lay between the germline ends. The CDR3 extends over 14 amino acids. Of note for this clonotype: Its specificity is not known.

The V gene is TRBV7-8, the J gene TRBJ2-7, with D possibly TRBD1 on 5 matching bases. This sequence originates from a man aged 25 to 40 who received the YFV17D yellow fever vaccine. The sample consisted of CD4+ T cells sorted from PBMCs, taken 15 days after the yellow fever booster vaccination. The CDR3 DNA is TGTGCCAGCAGCCCGACAGTGGTTGGCTACGAGCAGTACTTC. As protein: CASSPTVVGYEQYF.